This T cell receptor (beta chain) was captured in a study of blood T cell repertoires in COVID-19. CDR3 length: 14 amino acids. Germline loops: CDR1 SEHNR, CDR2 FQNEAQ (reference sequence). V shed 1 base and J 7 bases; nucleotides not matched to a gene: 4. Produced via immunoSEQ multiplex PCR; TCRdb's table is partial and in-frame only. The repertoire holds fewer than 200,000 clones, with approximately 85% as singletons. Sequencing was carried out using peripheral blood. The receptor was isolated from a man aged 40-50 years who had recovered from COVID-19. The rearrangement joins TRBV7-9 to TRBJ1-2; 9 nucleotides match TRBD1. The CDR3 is CASSLGTTGGGYTF. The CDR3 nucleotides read TGTGCCAGCAGCTTAGGAACGACAGGGGGTGGCTACACCTTC.